These T cell receptor beta chains were read from a single sample in a study of T cell responses to AZD1222 COVID-19 vaccine. Repertoires were generated with immunoSEQ multiplex PCR, while TCRdb's copy carries only in-frame clones and drops some. The data show around 130,000 clones, roughly 90% seen once. Source: peripheral blood, taken 28 days after the second AZD1222 dose. The receptors were gathered from an adult who received the AZD1222 COVID-19 vaccine. The CDR3 runs from the conserved cysteine through the conserved F or W. The D gene is left open where the match is weak. Only part of the rows carry a size: once, few, many, or a class if the clone is expanded.

v_call	j_call	clone_size	d_call	cdr3_aa	cdr3_nt
TRBV19	TRBJ2-3	-	-	CASTPLWGGTDTQYF	TGTGCCAGTACCCCCCTTTGGGGAGGCACAGATACGCAGTATTTT
TRBV9	TRBJ2-1	few	TRBD2	CASSVLPTSGRYNEQFF	TGTGCCAGCAGCGTCCTCCCAACGAGCGGGAGATACAATGAGCAGTTCTTC
TRBV10-3	TRBJ2-1	-	TRBD2	CASKGLARGNEQFF	TGTGCCTCAAAAGGACTAGCCCGGGGCAATGAGCAGTTCTTC
TRBV5-1	TRBJ2-3	-	TRBD2	CASSSGLAINTDTQYF	TGCGCCAGCAGCTCGGGACTAGCCATAAACACAGATACGCAGTATTTT
TRBV6-5	TRBJ1-1	-	-	CASRRYQNTEAFF	TGTGCCAGCCGGAGGTACCAAAACACTGAAGCTTTCTTT
TRBV4-3	TRBJ2-6	-	-	CASSQSDSGSSGANVLTF	TGCGCCAGCAGCCAGTCAGATTCTGGAAGCTCTGGGGCCAACGTCCTGACTTTC
TRBV6-5	TRBJ2-7	-	-	CASRGRFYEQYF	TGTGCCAGCAGAGGGAGGTTCTACGAGCAGTACTTC
TRBV4-1	TRBJ1-1	-	TRBD1	CASSQDRGRDPEAFF	TGCGCCAGCAGCCAAGACAGGGGGCGCGACCCTGAAGCTTTCTTT
TRBV29-1	TRBJ2-1	-	TRBD2	CSAGGGGELVEQFF	TGCAGCGCCGGAGGCGGGGGGGAGTTGGTTGAGCAGTTCTTC
TRBV2	TRBJ2-2	-	TRBD2	CASSPGLAVITGELFF	TGTGCCAGCAGCCCGGGACTAGCGGTGATCACCGGGGAGCTGTTTTTT
TRBV5-5	TRBJ2-7	-	-	CASSLRAGSYEQYF	TGTGCCAGCAGCTTGCGGGCAGGGTCCTACGAGCAGTACTTC
TRBV9	TRBJ2-3	-	TRBD1	CASSPTGGRTDTQYF	TGTGCCAGCAGCCCGACAGGGGGCCGCACAGATACGCAGTATTTT
TRBV5-5	TRBJ1-4	-	TRBD1	CASSSSGTGGDEKLFF	TGTGCCAGCAGCTCGTCCGGGACAGGGGGGGATGAAAAACTGTTTTTT
TRBV6-2/TRBV6-3	TRBJ2-7	-	-	CASSRGTAYEQYF	TGTGCCAGCAGTCGGGGTACCGCCTACGAGCAGTACTTC
TRBV18	TRBJ2-7	many	-	CASSPETLSYEQYF	TGTGCCAGCTCACCAGAGACACTTTCCTACGAGCAGTACTTC
TRBV3-1/TRBV3-2	TRBJ2-7	-	-	CASSQDPGSYEQYF	TGTGCCAGCAGCCAAGATCCAGGCTCCTACGAGCAGTACTTC
TRBV11-1	TRBJ2-5	-	-	CASNLLQGTPETQYF	TGTGCCAGCAACCTTCTGCAGGGTACCCCAGAGACCCAGTACTTC
TRBV6-5	TRBJ2-5	-	-	CASTYLETQYF	TGTGCCAGCACCTACCTCGAGACCCAGTACTTC
TRBV5-1	TRBJ1-6	-	-	CASSLVPGGDSPLHF	TGCGCCAGCAGCTTGGTCCCGGGGGGGGATTCACCCCTCCACTTT
TRBV5-1	TRBJ1-6	-	-	CASSLYPPGDLGSPLHF	TGCGCCAGCAGCTTGTACCCTCCAGGGGATTTGGGTTCACCCCTCCACTTT
TRBV3-1/TRBV3-2	TRBJ1-1	-	-	CASSQGPRGTEAFF	TGTGCCAGCAGCCAAGGACCCCGGGGCACTGAAGCTTTCTTT
TRBV13	TRBJ2-4	-	TRBD2	CASSLGDRLAKKNIQYF	TGTGCCAGCAGCTTGGGGGATCGACTAGCCAAAAAAAACATTCAGTACTTC
TRBV12-5	TRBJ1-5	-	-	CASGFSDNQPQHF	TGTGCTAGTGGTTTTTCCGACAATCAGCCCCAGCATTTT
TRBV2	TRBJ2-3	-	TRBD2	CASSPRLAGGGDTQYF	TGTGCCAGCAGTCCAAGACTAGCGGGGGGAGGTGATACGCAGTATTTT
TRBV4-2	TRBJ1-2	-	-	CASSQTTGSGYTF	TGTGCCAGCAGCCAGACCACAGGGAGTGGCTACACCTTC
TRBV3-1/TRBV3-2	TRBJ1-2	-	TRBD1	CASRRQGDYGYTF	TGTGCCAGCAGGCGGCAGGGGGACTATGGCTACACCTTC
TRBV3-1/TRBV3-2	TRBJ2-1	-	TRBD2	CASSQLAGGGEQFF	TGTGCCAGCAGCCAGCTAGCGGGAGGGGGTGAGCAGTTCTTC
TRBV19	TRBJ2-6	-	-	CASSIGPGAQSGANVLTF	TGTGCCAGTAGTATCGGGCCAGGGGCTCAATCTGGGGCCAACGTCCTGACTTTC
TRBV18	TRBJ1-1	-	TRBD1	CASSPFSGTGANTEAFF	TGTGCCAGCTCACCATTTTCCGGCACAGGGGCGAACACTGAAGCTTTCTTT
TRBV6-5	TRBJ2-1	-	TRBD2	CASIFGLADNEQFF	TGTGCCAGCATCTTTGGACTAGCGGACAATGAGCAGTTCTTC
TRBV4-3	TRBJ1-5	-	-	CASSQEVGRINQPQHF	TGCGCCAGCAGCCAAGAGGTCGGACGGATTAATCAGCCCCAGCATTTT
TRBV29-1	TRBJ2-5	-	TRBD1	CSVGGTGGGETQYF	TGCAGCGTTGGTGGGACAGGGGGCGGTGAGACCCAGTACTTC
TRBV19	TRBJ2-6	-	-	CASSILGGASSGANVLTF	TGTGCCAGTAGTATATTGGGAGGCGCCTCCTCTGGGGCCAACGTCCTGACTTTC
TRBV7-3	TRBJ2-1	-	-	CASSLPRTLYNEQFF	TGTGCCAGCAGCTTACCCCGGACTTTATACAATGAGCAGTTCTTC
TRBV28	TRBJ2-2	-	-	CASSLKQPRSNTGELFF	TGTGCCAGCAGTTTGAAGCAGCCCAGATCGAACACCGGGGAGCTGTTTTTT
TRBV28	TRBJ2-3	-	TRBD2	CASRGGLARTDTQYF	TGTGCCAGCAGGGGGGGACTAGCTCGGACAGATACGCAGTATTTT
TRBV4-2	TRBJ2-3	-	TRBD2	CASSQDRRGGPDTQYF	TGTGCCAGCAGCCAAGATAGGCGGGGGGGCCCCGATACGCAGTATTTT
TRBV25-1	TRBJ1-2	-	-	CASSRGGGYTF	TGTGCCAGCAGCCGGGGGGGTGGCTACACCTTC
TRBV9	TRBJ2-5	-	-	CASSVGKLDGETQYF	TGTGCCAGCAGCGTAGGAAAACTTGATGGAGAGACCCAGTACTTC
TRBV29-1	TRBJ2-7	-	-	CSVGRGLRHEQYF	TGCAGCGTTGGTCGGGGACTTCGTCACGAGCAGTACTTC
TRBV25-1	TRBJ2-1	-	-	CASSETTGSTSGEQFF	TGTGCCAGCAGTGAAACAACAGGGTCTACGTCTGGCGAGCAGTTCTTC
TRBV25-1	TRBJ2-7	-	-	CASSELGASYEQYF	TGTGCCAGCAGTGAATTAGGCGCTTCCTACGAGCAGTACTTC
TRBV9	TRBJ1-2	-	-	CASSADLGQVYGYTF	TGTGCCAGCAGCGCAGACTTGGGGCAGGTCTATGGCTACACCTTC
TRBV28	TRBJ1-5	-	-	CASSPPSDQPQHF	TGTGCCAGCAGCCCCCCCTCGGATCAGCCCCAGCATTTT
TRBV4-3	TRBJ2-5	-	-	CASSQDLATGGETQYF	TGCGCCAGCAGCCAAGATCTAGCTACTGGAGGAGAGACCCAGTACTTC
TRBV28	TRBJ1-6	-	-	CASIIRRGSPLHF	TGTGCCAGCATTATAAGACGCGGTTCACCCCTCCACTTT
TRBV12-3/TRBV12-4	TRBJ1-6	-	TRBD1	CASRGDRRLPLHF	TGTGCCAGCAGGGGGGACAGGCGGTTACCCCTCCACTTT
TRBV6-2/TRBV6-3	TRBJ2-2	-	TRBD1	CASSFGTGDTGELFF	TGTGCCAGCAGTTTCGGGACAGGGGACACCGGGGAGCTGTTTTTT
TRBV5-1	TRBJ2-1	-	-	CASSFPRGSYNEQFF	TGCGCCAGCAGCTTCCCCAGGGGCTCCTACAATGAGCAGTTCTTC
TRBV7-3	TRBJ2-1	-	TRBD2	CASSSGLAAYNEQFF	TGTGCCAGCAGCTCGGGACTAGCAGCCTACAATGAGCAGTTCTTC
TRBV10-3	TRBJ1-3	-	TRBD1	CAIGEGQASGNTIYF	TGTGCCATCGGGGAAGGACAGGCCTCTGGAAACACCATATATTTT
TRBV19	TRBJ1-1	-	TRBD1	CASTIFTGVGTEAFF	TGTGCCAGTACCATATTCACAGGGGTGGGCACTGAAGCTTTCTTT
TRBV7-2	TRBJ1-3	once	-	CASSLVPDISGNTIYF	TGTGCCAGCAGCTTAGTACCAGATATCTCTGGAAACACCATATATTTT
TRBV7-9	TRBJ2-5	once	TRBD1	CASSGQGGETQYF	TGTGCCAGCAGCGGACAGGGTGGGGAGACCCAGTACTTC
TRBV3-1/TRBV3-2	TRBJ2-2	-	-	CASSRSSGELFF	TGTGCCAGCAGTAGGAGCTCCGGGGAGCTGTTTTTT